This T cell receptor beta chain was identified in a study of blood T cells in healthy people across ages. Next came a second PCR, run for about 7 to 12 cycles, which used a sample-barcoded 5' primer along with a J-beta primer mix. TCRdb used MiXCR to reprocess the 5' RACE reads, holding one entry per CDR3 protein. The top ten clones hold less than 25% of a sample with more than 650,000 distinct CDR3 sequences, about 24% of them seen once. Looked up from germline, CDR1 is PRHDT and CDR2 is FYEKMQ (reference sequence). The CDR3 has 15 residues. V shed 5 bases and J 3 bases; nucleotides not matched to a gene: 8. A minimum of 5.5 micrograms of total RNA was extracted per sample.

Material for sequencing was blood. J is TRBJ2-3 and V is TRBV13; 7 bases map to TRBD2. The TCR was taken from a man between 65 and 85 years old in good health. CDR3 bases: TGTGCCAGCAGCCCCAGGACTAGTAGGACAGATACGCAGTATTTT. It yields the protein CASSPRTSRTDTQYF.